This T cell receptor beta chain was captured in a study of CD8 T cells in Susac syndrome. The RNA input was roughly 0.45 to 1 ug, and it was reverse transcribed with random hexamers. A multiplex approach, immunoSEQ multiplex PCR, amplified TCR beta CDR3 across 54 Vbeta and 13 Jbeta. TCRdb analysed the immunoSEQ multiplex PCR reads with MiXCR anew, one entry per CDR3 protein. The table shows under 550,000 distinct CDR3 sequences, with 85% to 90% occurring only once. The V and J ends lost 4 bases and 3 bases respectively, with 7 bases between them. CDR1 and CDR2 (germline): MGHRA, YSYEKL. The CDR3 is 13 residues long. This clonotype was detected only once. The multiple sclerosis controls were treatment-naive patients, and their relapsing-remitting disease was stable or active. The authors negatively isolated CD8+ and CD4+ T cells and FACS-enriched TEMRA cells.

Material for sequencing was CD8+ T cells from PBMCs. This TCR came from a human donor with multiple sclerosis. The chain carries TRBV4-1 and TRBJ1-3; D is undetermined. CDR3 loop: CASSLWDGNTIYF. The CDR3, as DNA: TGCGCCAGCAGCCTTTGGGATGGAAACACCATATATTTT.